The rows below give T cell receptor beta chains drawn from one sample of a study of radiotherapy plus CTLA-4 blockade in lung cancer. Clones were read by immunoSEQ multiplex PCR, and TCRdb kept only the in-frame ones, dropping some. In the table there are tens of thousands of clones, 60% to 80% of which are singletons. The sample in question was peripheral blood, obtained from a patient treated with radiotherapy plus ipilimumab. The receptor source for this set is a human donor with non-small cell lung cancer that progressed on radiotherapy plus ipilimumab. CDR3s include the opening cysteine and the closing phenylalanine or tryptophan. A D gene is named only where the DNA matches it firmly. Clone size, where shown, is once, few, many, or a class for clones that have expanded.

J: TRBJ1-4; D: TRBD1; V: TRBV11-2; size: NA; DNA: TGTGCCAGCAGCCGTTGGGACAGATGGAATGAAAAACTGTTTTTT; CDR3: CASSRWDRWNEKLFF
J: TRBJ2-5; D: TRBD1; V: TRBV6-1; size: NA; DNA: TGTGCCAGCACCACAGGGGTGGCGGAAGAGACCCAGTACTTC; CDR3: CASTTGVAEETQYF
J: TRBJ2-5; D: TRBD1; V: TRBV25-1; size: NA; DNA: TGTGCCAGCAGTCGGGGACAGGGGTTTCAAGAGACCCAGTACTTC; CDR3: CASSRGQGFQETQYF
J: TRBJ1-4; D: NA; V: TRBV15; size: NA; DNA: TGTGCCACCAGCAGAGATCGAGGGCAGAATGAAAAACTGTTTTTT; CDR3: CATSRDRGQNEKLFF
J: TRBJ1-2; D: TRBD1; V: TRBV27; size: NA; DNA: TGTGCCAGCAGGGATGGACAGGGAGAGTATGGCTACACCTTC; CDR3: CASRDGQGEYGYTF
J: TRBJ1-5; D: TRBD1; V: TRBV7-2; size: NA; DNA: TGTGCCAGCAGCTTGGGGGGGACAGGTAATCAGCCCCAGCATTTT; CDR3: CASSLGGTGNQPQHF
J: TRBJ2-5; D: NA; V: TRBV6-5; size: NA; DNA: TGTGCCAGCAGTTACTCGTTCACAGGGACGCAAGAGACCCAGTACTTC; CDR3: CASSYSFTGTQETQYF
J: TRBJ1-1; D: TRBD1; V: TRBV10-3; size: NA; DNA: TGTGCCATCGCAACGGGACAGGGGGCTCTTGAAGCTTTCTTT; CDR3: CAIATGQGALEAFF
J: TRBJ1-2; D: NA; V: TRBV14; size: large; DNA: TGTGCCAGCAGCCCAGTCACAGGGTGGTCCTATGGCTACACCTTC; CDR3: CASSPVTGWSYGYTF
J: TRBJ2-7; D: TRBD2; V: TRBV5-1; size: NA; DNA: TGCGCCAGCAGCGCCGGACTAGCGGGGGGTTTCGAGCAGTACTTC; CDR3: CASSAGLAGGFEQYF
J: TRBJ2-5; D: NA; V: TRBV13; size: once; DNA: TGTGCCAGCAGCAGGACAAACCAAGAGACCCAGTACTTC; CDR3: CASSRTNQETQYF
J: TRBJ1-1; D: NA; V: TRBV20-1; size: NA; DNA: TGCAGTGCTAGCAGTGAAGAAGCTTTCTTT; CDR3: CSASSEEAFF
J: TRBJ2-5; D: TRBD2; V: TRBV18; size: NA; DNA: TGTGCCAGCTCACTGGGACTAGCCCAAGAGACCCAGTACTTC; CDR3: CASSLGLAQETQYF
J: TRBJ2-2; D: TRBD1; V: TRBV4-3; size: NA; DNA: TGCGCCAGCAGCCAAGTAGGCAGGGGGTTTACCGGGGAGCTGTTTTTT; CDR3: CASSQVGRGFTGELFF
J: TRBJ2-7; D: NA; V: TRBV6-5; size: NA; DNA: TGTGCCAGCAGTTACAGAACTGGCGAGCAGTACTTC; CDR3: CASSYRTGEQYF
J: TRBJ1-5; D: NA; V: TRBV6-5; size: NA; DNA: TGTGCCAGCGCCATTGGGGAGAATCAGCCCCAGCATTTT; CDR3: CASAIGENQPQHF
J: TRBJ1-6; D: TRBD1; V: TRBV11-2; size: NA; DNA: TGTGCCAGCAGTTTCGGGACAGGGGGTAATTCACCCCTCCACTTT; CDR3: CASSFGTGGNSPLHF
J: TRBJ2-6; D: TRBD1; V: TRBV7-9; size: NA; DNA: TGTGCCAGCAGCCGGACAGGTTCTAAAGCCAACGTCCTGACTTTC; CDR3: CASSRTGSKANVLTF
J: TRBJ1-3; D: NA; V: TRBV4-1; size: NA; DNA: TGCGCCAGCAGCCAAGATCTGGTTAGCAGCGCCTCTGGAAACACCATATATTTT; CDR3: CASSQDLVSSASGNTIYF
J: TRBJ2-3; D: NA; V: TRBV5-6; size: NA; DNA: TGTGCCAGCAGCTTGCAACAGGGTCTAGATACGCAGTATTTT; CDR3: CASSLQQGLDTQYF
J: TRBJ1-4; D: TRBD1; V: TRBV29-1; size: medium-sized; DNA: TGCAGCGGGGGACAGGGCCGTAATGAAAAACTGTTTTTT; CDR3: CSGGQGRNEKLFF
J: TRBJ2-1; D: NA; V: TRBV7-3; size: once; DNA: TGTGCCAGCAGATCCCTGGGGCAGGGGTACAATGAGCAGTTCTTC; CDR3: CASRSLGQGYNEQFF
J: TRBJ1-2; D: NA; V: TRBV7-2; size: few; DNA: TGTGCCAGCAGCTTATCCCCCCGGGGAGGGCCAGGGGCCTATGGCTACACCTTC; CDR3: CASSLSPRGGPGAYGYTF
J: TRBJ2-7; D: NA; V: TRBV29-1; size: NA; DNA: TGCAGCGTGAGGGCGGCCACCTACGAGCAGTACTTC; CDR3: CSVRAATYEQYF
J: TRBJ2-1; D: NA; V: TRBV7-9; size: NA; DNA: TGTGCCAGCAGCTTAGGGGCCTCCTACAATGAGCAGTTCTTC; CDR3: CASSLGASYNEQFF
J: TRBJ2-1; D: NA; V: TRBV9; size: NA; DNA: TGTGCCAGCAGCGTAGGTGGTCTAGTTGATGAGCAGTTCTTC; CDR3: CASSVGGLVDEQFF
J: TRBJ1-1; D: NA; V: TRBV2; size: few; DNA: TGTGCCAGCAGTGAACAGGCCGCGAACACTGAAGCTTTCTTT; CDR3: CASSEQAANTEAFF
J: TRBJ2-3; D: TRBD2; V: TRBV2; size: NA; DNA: TGTGCCAGCAGGGGTGGGACTAGCGGAACATCCCGCACAGATACGCAGTATTTT; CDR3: CASRGGTSGTSRTDTQYF
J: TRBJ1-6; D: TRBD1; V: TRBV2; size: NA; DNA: TGTGCCACACAGACAGGGACAATAAATTCACCCCTCCACTTT; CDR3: CATQTGTINSPLHF
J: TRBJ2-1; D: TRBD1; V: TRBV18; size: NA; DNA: TGTGCCAGCTCACGGACAGGGGGCAATGAGCAGTTCTTC; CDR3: CASSRTGGNEQFF
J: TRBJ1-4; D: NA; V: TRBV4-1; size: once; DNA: TGCGCCAGCAGCCAAGGCGCAACTAATGAAAAACTGTTTTTT; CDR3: CASSQGATNEKLFF
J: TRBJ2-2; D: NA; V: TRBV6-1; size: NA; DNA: TGTGCCAGCAGTGTATTGGGGGAGCTGTTTTTT; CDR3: CASSVLGELFF
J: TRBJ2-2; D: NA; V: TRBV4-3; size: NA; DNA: TGCGCCAGCAGCCAAGGCGGGGTGATCACCGGGGAGCTGTTTTTT; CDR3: CASSQGGVITGELFF
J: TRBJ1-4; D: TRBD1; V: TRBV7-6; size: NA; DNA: TGTGCCAGCAGCCCAGAGGGGACAGGGAGAAAACTGTTTTTT; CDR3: CASSPEGTGRKLFF
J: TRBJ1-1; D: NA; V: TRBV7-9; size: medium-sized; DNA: TGTGCCAGCAGTACAAGCACTGAAGCTTTCTTT; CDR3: CASSTSTEAFF
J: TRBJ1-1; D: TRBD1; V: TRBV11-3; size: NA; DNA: TGTGCCAGCAGCCACCGGGACAGTAACACTGAAGCTTTCTTT; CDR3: CASSHRDSNTEAFF
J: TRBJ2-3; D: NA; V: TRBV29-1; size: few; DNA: TGCAGCGTTGGTGGGGGGATTTGGTCAGATACGCAGTATTTT; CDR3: CSVGGGIWSDTQYF
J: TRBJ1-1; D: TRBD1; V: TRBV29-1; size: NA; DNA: TGCAGCGTTGAATACGGGACAGACATTAACACTGAAGCTTTCTTT; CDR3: CSVEYGTDINTEAFF
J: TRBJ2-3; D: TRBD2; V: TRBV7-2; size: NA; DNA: TGTGCCAGCAGCTTAAAGGGCGGGGGGTTCACAGATACGCAGTATTTT; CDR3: CASSLKGGGFTDTQYF
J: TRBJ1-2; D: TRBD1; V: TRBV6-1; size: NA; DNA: TGTGCCAGCAGCCAGGGACAGAACTATGGCTACACCTTC; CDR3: CASSQGQNYGYTF
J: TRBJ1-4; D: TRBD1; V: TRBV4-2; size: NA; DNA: TGTGCCAGCAGCCAATTACCCGGGACAGGGGACGAAAAACTGTTTTTT; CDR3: CASSQLPGTGDEKLFF